This T cell receptor beta chain was recovered during a study of shared clonotypes between healthy human individuals. Study findings and constraints: The expectation was that sequencing depth would affect clonotype sharing among donors.

Unmatched junction bases numbered 8, after V lost 6 bases and J lost 5 bases. This CDR3 is built from 14 residues. The V gene's germline CDR1 is MNHNS and CDR2 SASEGT. Genomic DNA came from around 100 million PBMCs in unsorted samples. The assay ran at deep level. An even split of each subset's genomic DNA across several immunoSEQ plates was performed. Clones were sequenced by immunoSEQ multiplex PCR, and TCRdb holds only the in-frame ones, with some missing. The sample lists hundreds of thousands of clones; roughly three quarters were seen once. This clone appeared a single time. The antigen is not known.

The chain employs TRBV6-1 and TRBJ2-7, with 9 bases identical to TRBD1. The sequencing sample was made of PBMCs. This receptor was taken from a woman between 35 and 50 years old in good health. Some clones in this sample may be carry-over from other donors' samples. The DNA for the CDR3 is TGTGCCAGCAGCGTGGACAGGGGAATAGACGAGCAGTACTTC. This codes for CASSVDRGIDEQYF.